This TCR beta chain emerged from a study of CD8 T cells in Susac syndrome. Study observations and caveats: The study recognized that its TCR sequencing and HLA analysis covered a relatively small number of individuals.

About this clonotype itself: What it binds is not known.

Reverse transcription of roughly 0.5 to 1 ug RNA used random hexamers. TCRdb ran MiXCR on the immunoSEQ multiplex PCR reads and lists one entry per CDR3 protein. This table has about 160,000 distinct CDR3 sequences, just over 90% appearing once. Germline values: CDR1 SQVTM, CDR2 ANQGSEA. This CDR3 is built from 13 residues. Between the trimmed V and J ends, which lost 4 bases and 4 bases, there was a span of 11 bases. The sequence was collected from a human donor in good health. The sequenced sample was CD4+ T cells from PBMCs. This chain uses TRBV29-1 with TRBJ1-3, with D tentatively TRBD1 (6 bases). CDR3 nucleotide sequence: TGCAGCGTTGGATCAGGGGTCGGAAACACCATATATTTT. Amino acid sequence: CSVGSGVGNTIYF.